The 18 T cell receptor beta chains below come from one sample, sequenced in a study of PD-1 blockade in classical Hodgkin lymphoma. The time point denotes: cycle 4 day 1 (C4D1), after more than 5 weeks of nivolumab. Each and every patient relapsed after autologous stem cell transplantation, and patients got differing brentuximab vedotin exposure. Repertoires were generated with immunoSEQ multiplex PCR, while TCRdb's copy carries only in-frame clones and drops some. The data contain about 47,000 clones, 80% of them seen just once; the ten biggest clones take up about 20%. This specimen was peripheral blood mononuclear cells (PBMCs), taken before the fourth cycle of nivolumab. The source is a human donor with classical Hodgkin lymphoma.

This clone is a singleton in its sample. The chain couples TRBV10-3 to TRBJ1-1, with 9 bases fitting TRBD1. Trimming removed 4 bases from V and 3 bases from J; junction bases left unmatched: 12. Germline values: CDR1 ENHRY, CDR2 SYGVKD. This CDR3 has 17 amino acids. CDR3 DNA: TGTGCCATCAGTGCCGCCGGGACAGGGATCGGGGACACTGAAGCTTTCTTT. Translating it yields CAISAAGTGIGDTEAFF.

The rearrangement joins TRBV6-5 to TRBJ2-1, with unresolved D. CDR3 size: 11 residues. From germline, CDR1 is MNHEY and CDR2 SVGAGI. Between the trimmed V and J ends, which lost 6 bases and 8 bases, there was a span of 8 bases. Written as DNA, the CDR3 is TGTGCCAGCAGGGGTCGGTATGAGCAGTTCTTC. Amino acids: CASRGRYEQFF.

The V call is TRBV2, the J call TRBJ2-3; D perhaps matches TRBD2 (5 bases). V lost 8 bases and J 6 bases, leaving 9 bases between the germline ends. The CDR3 consists of 11 residues. CDR1 is SNHLY and CDR2 is FYNNEI in the germline V gene. The CDR3 protein is CASGREDTQYF. CDR3 nucleotide sequence: TGTGCCAGCGGAAGGGAGGATACGCAGTATTTT. Combining the CDR3 with reference TRBV2 and TRBJ2-3 gives the whole variable domain EPEVTQTPSHQVTQMGQEVILRCVPISNHLYFYWYRQILGQKVEFLVSFYNNEISEKSEIFDDQFSVERPDGSNFTLKIRSTKLEDSAMYFCASGREDTQYFGPGTRLTVL.

This clone has only one observation. The rearrangement uses TRBV7-9 and TRBJ2-6; D remains unclear. Trimming took 1 base from V and 3 from J, leaving 10 bases between them. Germline V gene lookup returns CDR1 SEHNR and CDR2 FQNEAQ (reference sequence). This CDR3 has 16 amino acids. This CDR3 is CASSLEGNVGANVLTF. Written as DNA, the CDR3 is TGTGCCAGCAGCTTAGAAGGGAACGTTGGGGCCAACGTCCTGACTTTC.

The chain combines TRBV19 with TRBJ1-4, with D unresolved. The germline CDR1 and CDR2 sequences are LNHDA and SQIVND (reference sequence). This CDR3 contains 17 residues. V lost 5 bases and J lost 7, with 23 bases in between. CDR3 amino acids: CASSPLYTRRPIEKLFF. The DNA for the CDR3 is TGTGCCAGTAGTCCCCTATACACCCGACGTCCGATTGAAAAACTGTTTTTT.

DNA of the CDR3: TGTGCCAGCAGCTCGACTAGCGGCTCCTACGAGCAGTACTTC. Its protein is CASSSTSGSYEQYF. The chain employs TRBV5-6 and TRBJ2-7; TRBD2 matches 9 bases. With 3 bases clipped from V and 0 bases from J, the junction kept 1 base outside the gene matches. Germline assignment: CDR1 SGHDT and CDR2 YYEEEE. This CDR3 is 14 amino acids long. The entire variable domain, with the rest obtained from reference TRBV5-6 and TRBJ2-7, is as follows: DAGVTQSPTHLIKTRGQQVTLRCSPKSGHDTVSWYQQALGQGPQFIFQYYEEEERQRGNFPDRFSGHQFPNYSSELNVNALLLGDSALYLCASSSTSGSYEQYFGPGTRLTVT.

The chain is built from TRBV11-2 and TRBJ1-3; 7 bases agree with TRBD1. J was trimmed by 0 bases and V by 1 base; bases with no gene match: 6. Germline-derived CDR1 and CDR2 are SGHAT and FQNNGV. The CDR3 has 17 amino acids. The CDR3 loop reads CASSLAGQSSSGNTIYF. For the CDR3, the DNA is TGTGCCAGCAGCTTAGCGGGACAGAGTTCCTCTGGAAACACCATATATTTT.

CDR3 bases: TGCGCCAGCAGCCAAGGGACCCGGGACAGAAACACAGATACGCAGTATTTT. This codes for CASSQGTRDRNTDTQYF. The chain uses TRBV4-1 and TRBJ2-3; the match to TRBD1 covers 7 bases. The CDR3 covers 17 residues. Germline loops: CDR1 MGHRA, CDR2 YSYEKL. Trimming at V came to 1 base and at J to 2 bases, leaving 9 bases not matched to a gene.

The chain uses TRBV7-9 and TRBJ2-2; D unresolved. The germline V gene encodes CDR1 SEHNR and CDR2 FQNEAQ (reference sequence). V dropped 8 bases and J dropped 0 bases, with 13 bases sitting between them. The CDR3 sequence is 15 residues long. CDR3 loop: CASGPFRANTGELFF. The CDR3 DNA follows: TGTGCCAGCGGCCCCTTTCGGGCGAACACCGGGGAGCTGTTTTTT.

This clone was counted once. V usage is TRBV7-9 and J usage is TRBJ2-6, with a weak D call TRBD1 (5 bases). Germline V CDR1 and CDR2: SEHNR, FQNEAQ (reference sequence). The CDR3 totals 17 residues. Trimming cost V 5 bases and J 0 bases, with 14 bases left between them. CDR3 amino acids: CASSRDSLRSGANVLTF. DNA for the CDR3: TGTGCCAGCAGCCGAGACAGTTTACGCTCTGGGGCCAACGTCCTGACTTTC.

The V gene is TRBV4-1, the J gene TRBJ2-7; 7 bases match TRBD1. This CDR3 is built from 15 residues. From germline, CDR1 is MGHRA and CDR2 YSYEKL. V lost 4 bases and J lost 1; bases outside the gene matches: 7. The CDR3 DNA sequence: TGCGCCAGCAGCCTAGGACAGGCCCTTTCCTACGAGCAGTACTTC. Translating gives CASSLGQALSYEQYF.

This chain connects TRBV10-3 to TRBJ1-4; the D gene is possibly TRBD1 (6 bases). V was clipped by 10 bases and J by 3 bases, with 18 bases between them. CDR3 size: 15 residues. CDR1 is ENHRY and CDR2 is SYGVKD in the germline V gene. CDR3 protein: CATLRQAGANEKLFF. As DNA, the CDR3 is TGTGCCACCCTCCGACAGGCTGGTGCTAATGAAAAACTGTTTTTT.

The chain has TRBV28 and TRBJ2-7, with unresolved D. V dropped 1 base and J dropped 0 bases, with 4 bases sitting between them. The CDR3 runs to 13 residues. Germline CDR1 and CDR2: MDHEN and SYDVKM. CDR3: CASSLSASYEQYF. CDR3 nucleotide sequence: TGTGCCAGCAGTTTATCGGCCTCCTACGAGCAGTACTTC.

The chain is built from TRBV7-8 and TRBJ1-2; no firm D call. The CDR3 contains 11 residues. Germline-derived CDR1 and CDR2 are SGHVS and FQNEAQ. V lost 4 bases and J lost 8, with 8 bases in between. Here the CDR3 DNA reads TGTGCCAGCAGCTCGCTGCAGGGCTACACCTTC. Translation gives CASSSLQGYTF. The whole variable domain, filled in from reference TRBV7-8 and TRBJ1-2, reads GAGVSQSPRYKVAKRGQDVALRCDPISGHVSLFWYQQALGQGPEFLTYFQNEAQLDKSGLPSDRFFAERPEGSVSTLKIQRTQQEDSAVYLCASSSLQGYTFGSGTRLTVV.

The chain is built from TRBV5-1 and TRBJ2-3, with D unresolved. Germline-derived CDR1 and CDR2 are SGHRS and YFSETQ. There are 11 residues in the CDR3. V was pared by 5 bases and J by 10 bases, with 11 bases between. The CDR3 loop reads CASSLNEAQYF. The CDR3, as DNA: TGCGCCAGCAGTCTGAACGAGGCGCAGTATTTT.

This clone appeared once. The rearrangement uses TRBV5-4 and TRBJ2-7; 11 nucleotides agree with TRBD2. Germline lookup yields CDR1 SGHNT and CDR2 YYREEE (reference sequence). This CDR3 spans 16 amino acids. J was trimmed by 1 base and V by 5 bases; bases with no gene match: 8. CDR3 bases: TGTGCCAGCAGTTACGCTAGCGGGGGGAAATCCTACGAGCAGTACTTC. Amino acids: CASSYASGGKSYEQYF.

The chain couples TRBV7-2 to TRBJ1-4, with D perhaps TRBD1 (5 bases). Germline CDR1 SGHTA, CDR2 FQGNSA. Trimming took 1 base from V and 7 from J, leaving 13 bases between them. The CDR3 loop spans 15 amino acids. The DNA of the CDR3 is TGTGCCAGCAGCTTAGGGGGGGTGGTAGGTGAAAAACTGTTTTTT. As protein: CASSLGGVVGEKLFF.

The V gene is TRBV7-3, the J gene TRBJ2-5; 11 bases match TRBD2. The CDR3 sequence is 15 residues long. CDR1 SGHTA and CDR2 FQGTGA come from the germline V gene. V lost 2 bases to trimming and J lost 4 bases; unmatched junction nucleotides: 3. This chain's CDR3 is CASSLAGLAGETQYF. The DNA for the CDR3 is TGTGCCAGCAGCTTAGCCGGACTAGCGGGAGAGACCCAGTACTTC.